This TCR beta chain stems from a study of shared clonotypes between healthy human individuals. The CDR3 consists of 17 residues. The J segment lost 0 bases and the V segment lost 5 bases, leaving 7 bases of the junction unmatched. Per the germline V gene, CDR1 is SGHRS and CDR2 is YFSETQ. Generated by immunoSEQ multiplex PCR, the TCRdb table keeps only in-frame clones and is missing some. The data show about 1 million clones, approximately 72% seen once. This sequence joins TRBV5-1 and TRBJ1-5, with 11 nucleotides matching TRBD1. Source material: memory CD4+ T cells sorted from blood. Subset specified: CD45RA-negative fraction. This TCR was sampled from a man aged 18 to 29 in good health. CDR3 region: CASRPGTGGNSNQPQHF. DNA for the CDR3: TGCGCCAGCAGGCCCGGGACAGGGGGGAATAGCAATCAGCCCCAGCATTTT. The whole variable domain, remainder taken from reference TRBV5-1 and TRBJ1-5, is KAGVTQTPRYLIKTRGQQVTLSCSPISGHRSVSWYQQTPGQGLQFLFEYFSETQRNKGNFPGRFSGRQFSNSRSEMNVSTLELGDSALYLCASRPGTGGNSNQPQHFGDGTRLSIL.